Shown below are 20 T cell receptor beta chains from a single sample sequenced in a study of Graves' ophthalmopathy and Graves' hyperthyroidism. Amplified material comprised TCR beta CDR3 regions derived from RNA transcripts. Investigators did first-round RT-PCR with HTBI primers, then second-round multiplex PCR. TCRdb processed the multiplex PCR reads anew with MiXCR; each CDR3 protein has one entry. The table records a few hundred thousand distinct CDR3 sequences, roughly 21% of them present only once. Sample: peripheral blood. All receptors derive from a young woman with stable Graves' hyperthyroidism.

In its sample, this clonotype was seen many times. The V call is TRBV29-1, the J call TRBJ2-7; 13 bases fit TRBD2. The CDR3 length is 13 residues. Trimming took 5 bases from V and 6 from J; bases not matched to a gene: 4. The V gene's germline CDR1 is SQVTM and CDR2 ANQGSEA. CDR3 coding DNA: TGCAGCGTTCGTGGACTAGCGGGAGTCGAGCAGTACTTC. It is translated as CSVRGLAGVEQYF.

This clonotype has only a few counts. Since a much larger clone is just one base distant, this may be a read error. V usage is TRBV7-7 and J usage is TRBJ1-1; D unclear. The CDR3 runs 13 residues. The germline V gene has CDR1 SSHAT and CDR2 FNYEAQ (reference sequence). In DNA, the CDR3 is TGTGCTAGCAGCTTCAGATTAGGCACTGAAGCTTTCTTT. Its translation: CASSFRLGTEAFF. Using reference TRBV7-7 and TRBJ1-1 for the parts outside the CDR3, the full variable domain is GAGVSQSPRYKVTKRGQDVTLRCDPISSHATLYWYQQALGQGPEFLTYFNYEAQPDKSGLPSDRFSAERPEGSISTLTIQRTEQRDSAMYRCASSFRLGTEAFFGQGTRLTVV.

This clonotype was seen repeatedly, ten times or more. V gene TRBV12-3 or TRBV12-4 combines with J gene TRBJ2-2; D could derive from TRBD1 or TRBD2 (5 bases each). V shed 6 bases and J shed 3 bases, with 14 bases lying between them. The CDR3 contains 15 residues. Here the CDR3 reads CASRPGRRDTGELFF. Written as DNA, the CDR3 is TGTGCCAGCAGACCGGGACGGAGAGACACCGGGGAGCTGTTTTTT.

This clonotype was seen repeatedly, ten times or more. This chain uses TRBV12-3 or TRBV12-4 with TRBJ2-7; D is ambiguous. V gave up 5 bases and J gave up 7 bases, with 9 bases separating them. The CDR3 runs 11 residues. CDR3 amino acids: CASSRRVEQYF. In nucleotides, the CDR3 is TGTGCCAGCAGTAGGCGCGTGGAGCAGTACTTC.

This clonotype came up many times. J is TRBJ1-1 and V is TRBV29-1, with D possibly being TRBD1 (6 bases). Germline CDR1 reads SQVTM; CDR2 reads ANQGSEA. Trimming shortened V by 5 bases and J by 1 base, and 11 bases separated the two germline ends. The CDR3 has 13 residues. Here the CDR3 reads CSVQQGGNTEAFF. Written as DNA, the CDR3 is TGCAGCGTTCAACAGGGAGGGAACACTGAAGCTTTCTTT. Based on the CDR3 plus reference TRBV29-1 and TRBJ1-1, the full variable domain is SAVISQKPSRDICQRGTSLTIQCQVDSQVTMMFWYRQQPGQSLTLIATANQGSEATYESGFVIDKFPISRPNLTFSTLTVSNMSPEDSSIYLCSVQQGGNTEAFFGQGTRLTVV.

This clonotype was seen repeatedly, ten times or more. The chain combines TRBV6-5 with TRBJ2-5, with TRBD1 matching over 7 bases. Germline V gene lookup returns CDR1 MNHEY and CDR2 SVGAGI. The CDR3 totals 15 residues. With V trimmed by 5 bases and J by 4 bases, 10 bases remained unmatched. The CDR3 region is CASSTNRGRRETQYF. CDR3 coding DNA: TGTGCCAGCAGTACAAACAGGGGTAGAAGAGAGACCCAGTACTTC.

This clonotype occurred many times. The chain employs TRBV7-2 and TRBJ2-4, with D perhaps matching TRBD1 (6 bases). This CDR3 has 17 residues. CDR1 is SGHTA, CDR2 FQGNSA, per germline. V was pared by 0 bases and J by 1 base, with 13 bases between. CDR3 sequence (DNA): TGTGCCAGCAGCTTAGCGGCCAGGGGATCGGCCAAAAACATTCAGTACTTC. As protein: CASSLAARGSAKNIQYF.

This clonotype occurred once. One base away lies a much larger clone, so this may be a sequencing read error. The conserved phenylalanine or tryptophan normally closing the CDR3 is absent here, so this likely arose from a read error. The rearrangement joins TRBV6-5 to TRBJ1-2, with D perhaps TRBD1 (6 bases). Looked up from germline, CDR1 is MNHEY and CDR2 is SVGAGI. V shed 0 bases and J shed 4 bases, with 9 bases lying between them. The CDR3 covers 14 residues. CDR3 DNA: TGTGCCAGCAGTTACTCACAGGGAATCTATGGCTACACCTTG. Translated, it gives CASSYSQGIYGYTL.

V and J are TRBV19 and TRBJ1-5; D remains unclear. The CDR3 has 13 residues. Trimming took 7 bases from V and 0 from J, leaving 7 bases between them. Germline V lookup: CDR1 LNHDA, CDR2 SQIVND (reference sequence). The CDR3 loop reads CASNLNSNQPQHF. In DNA, the CDR3 is TGTGCCAGTAACCTAAATAGCAATCAGCCCCAGCATTTT.

This clonotype was counted at least ten times. V usage is TRBV20-1 and J usage is TRBJ2-5; maybe TRBD2 (5 bases). The CDR3 contains 14 residues. The germline V gene has CDR1 DFQATT and CDR2 SNEGSKA (reference sequence). With 6 bases removed from V and 3 bases from J, the gap between germline ends came to 17 bases. Here the CDR3 DNA reads TGCAGTGCCACACCCGACGGGATTGAAGAGACCCAGTACTTC. Protein sequence: CSATPDGIEETQYF.

This clonotype was seen repeatedly, ten times or more. The rearrangement uses TRBV5-1 and TRBJ2-4, with TRBD2 as a possible D gene (6 bases). CDR3 size: 17 residues. Germline V gives CDR1 SGHRS, CDR2 YFSETQ. The V end lost 5 bases, the J end lost 0 bases, and 18 bases lay between the germline ends. CDR3 coding DNA: TGCGCCAGCAGACGGGACGACGAGGGACTAGCCAAAAACATTCAGTACTTC. It is translated as CASRRDDEGLAKNIQYF. Based on the CDR3 plus reference TRBV5-1 and TRBJ2-4, the full variable domain is KAGVTQTPRYLIKTRGQQVTLSCSPISGHRSVSWYQQTPGQGLQFLFEYFSETQRNKGNFPGRFSGRQFSNSRSEMNVSTLELGDSALYLCASRRDDEGLAKNIQYFGAGTRLSVL.

With respect to this clonotype: At one end, the junction sequence differs from germline, possibly due to a read error. This rearrangement joins TRBV28 to TRBJ2-5, with D unclear. The CDR3 extends over 14 amino acids. Germline V CDR1 and CDR2: MDHEN, SYDVKM. The CDR3, as DNA: TGTGCCAGCAGTTTACGGTCGTACCATGAGACCCAGTACTTC. This sequence encodes CASSLRSYHETQYF.

This clonotype was seen ten or more times. The J gene is TRBJ2-5, the V gene TRBV11-2; possibly TRBD1 for D (6 bases). Looked up from germline, CDR1 is SGHAT and CDR2 is FQNNGV. V was cut by 5 bases and J by 4 bases, with 17 bases left in between. This CDR3 is built from 15 residues. Here the CDR3 DNA reads TGTGCCAGCAGCCTCGGACAGAAAGTTAGAGAGACCCAGTACTTC. Translated, it gives CASSLGQKVRETQYF. Full variable domain (missing parts from reference TRBV11-2 and TRBJ2-5): EAGVAQSPRYKIIEKRQSVAFWCNPISGHATLYWYQQILGQGPKLLIQFQNNGVVDDSQLPKDRFSAERLKGVDSTLKIQPAKLEDSAVYLCASSLGQKVRETQYFGPGTRLLVL.

This clonotype was recorded at least ten times. The chain employs TRBV5-6 and TRBJ1-5; D gene unclear. CDR1 and CDR2 from the germline V gene are SGHDT and YYEEEE. Trimming removed 2 bases from V and 3 bases from J, with 3 bases in between. The CDR3 extends over 12 amino acids. CDR3 nucleotides: TGTGCCAGCAGCTTATACAATCAGCCCCAGCATTTT. Its translation is CASSLYNQPQHF.

The rearrangement links TRBV5-1 to TRBJ1-2, with D perhaps matching TRBD1 (5 bases). V was shortened by 0 bases and J by 8 bases, with 14 bases between the two germline ends. Germline lookup yields CDR1 SGHRS and CDR2 YFSETQ. The CDR3 is 14 residues long. The CDR3 sequence is CASSLAGQGEGYTF. CDR3 nucleotides: TGCGCCAGCAGCTTGGCCGGGCAGGGCGAGGGCTACACCTTC.

This clonotype was picked up many times. At one boundary the junction diverges from the germline segment, which might be a read error. The V gene is TRBV7-8, the J gene TRBJ1-3; D call uncertain. Germline V gene sequence: CDR1 SGHVS, CDR2 FQNEAQ. The CDR3 runs 14 residues. This CDR3 is CACSPGVPRNTIYF. The CDR3 DNA reads as TGTGCCTGCAGCCCCGGGGTCCCGAGAAACACCATATATTTT.

The CDR3 sequence: CASSLYSSGETQYF. CDR3 in DNA: TGTGCCAGCAGCTTGTATTCTTCCGGGGAGACCCAGTACTTC. The chain links TRBV5-5 to TRBJ2-5; no reliable D call. Germline loops: CDR1 SGHKS, CDR2 YYEKEE (reference sequence). This CDR3 spans 14 amino acids. V was pared by 1 base and J by 5 bases, with 12 bases between.

Many counts were recorded for this clonotype. The chain carries TRBV19 and TRBJ1-2; D uncertain. CDR1 is LNHDA and CDR2 is SQIVND in the germline V gene (reference sequence). The V and J ends lost 7 bases and 4 bases respectively, with 19 bases between them. The CDR3 has 15 residues. The CDR3 coding sequence is TGTGCCAGTAAGCCCCCGAGTACCTACGCCTATGGCTACACCTTC. This codes for CASKPPSTYAYGYTF.

This clonotype was observed at least ten times. The gene calls are TRBV27 and TRBJ2-2; D remains unclear. Germline V CDR1 and CDR2: MNHEY, SMNVEV (reference sequence). The CDR3 sequence is 14 residues long. The V gene lost 4 bases and the J gene lost 7 bases, with 13 bases spanning the gap. The CDR3 sequence: CASSSRPPGGELFF. The CDR3 region has the DNA TGTGCCAGCAGTTCTAGGCCGCCTGGCGGGGAGCTGTTTTTT.

The chain couples TRBV6-2 or TRBV6-3 to TRBJ1-2; D is possibly TRBD1 (5 bases). This CDR3 contains 18 residues. V was cut by 6 bases and J by 2 bases, with 25 bases left in between. In germline, CDR1 is MNHEY, CDR2 SVGEGT. The CDR3 region has the DNA TGTGCCAGCAGCTTCGTAGGCGGCAGGGCGATCCGGAACTATGGCTACACCTTC. Amino acids: CASSFVGGRAIRNYGYTF.